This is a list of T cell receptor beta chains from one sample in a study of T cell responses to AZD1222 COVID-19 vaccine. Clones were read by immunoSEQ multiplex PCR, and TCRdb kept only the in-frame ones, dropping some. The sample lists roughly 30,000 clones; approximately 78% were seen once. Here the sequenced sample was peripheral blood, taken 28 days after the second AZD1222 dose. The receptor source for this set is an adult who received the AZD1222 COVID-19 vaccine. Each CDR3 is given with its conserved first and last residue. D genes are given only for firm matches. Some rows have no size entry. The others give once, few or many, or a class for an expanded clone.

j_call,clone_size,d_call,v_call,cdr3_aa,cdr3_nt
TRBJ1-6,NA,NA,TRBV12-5,CASGLGPSSSPLHF,TGTGCTAGTGGTTTGGGACCATCTAGCTCGCCCCTCCACTTT
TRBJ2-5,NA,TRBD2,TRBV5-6,CASSFGLVTSETQYF,TGTGCCAGCAGCTTCGGACTAGTTACGTCAGAGACCCAGTACTTC
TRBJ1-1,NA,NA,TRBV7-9,CASSSYTGNTEAFF,TGTGCCAGCAGCAGCTATACCGGGAACACTGAAGCTTTCTTT
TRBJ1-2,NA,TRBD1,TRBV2,CASSELGQDDGYTF,TGTGCCAGCAGTGAATTAGGACAGGACGATGGCTACACCTTC
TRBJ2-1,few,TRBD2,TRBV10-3,CAISGLAGGTNNEQFF,TGTGCCATCAGCGGGTTAGCGGGAGGCACAAACAATGAGCAGTTCTTC
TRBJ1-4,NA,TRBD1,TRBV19,CASSLQQGPQEKLFF,TGTGCCAGTAGTCTACAACAGGGGCCTCAGGAAAAACTGTTTTTT
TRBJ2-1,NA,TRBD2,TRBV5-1,CASSQKGGASGGHSYNEQFF,TGCGCCAGCAGCCAAAAAGGGGGTGCTAGCGGGGGACACTCCTACAATGAGCAGTTCTTC
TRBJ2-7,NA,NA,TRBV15,CATSRDPSYEQYF,TGTGCCACCAGCAGAGACCCATCCTACGAGCAGTACTTC
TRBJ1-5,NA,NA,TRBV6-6,CASGANQPQHF,TGTGCCAGCGGGGCGAATCAGCCCCAGCATTTT
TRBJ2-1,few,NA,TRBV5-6,CASSLGTPSGNEQFF,TGTGCCAGCAGCTTGGGGACTCCCTCCGGCAATGAGCAGTTCTTC